A selection of T cell receptor beta chains follows, all from one sample in a study of T cell repertoires in cytomegalovirus infection. TCRdb reanalysed the reads using MiXCR and keeps one entry per CDR3 protein. Among approximately 130,000 distinct CDR3 sequences, about 24% were seen once, and the ten largest hold approximately 35%. These receptors' targets are unknown. The sample taken for sequencing was PBMCs, sequenced either directly or after in vitro stimulation (not recorded which). The origin of the receptors is a human donor in good health (CMV status not recorded). Some clones in this sample may be carry-over from other donors' samples. Each CDR3 is given with its conserved first and last residue. The D gene is left open where the match is weak. Some rows have no size entry. The others give once, few or many, or a class for an expanded clone.

NA	TRBJ2-5	TRBV7-9	many	TGTGCCAGCAGCTCGGACTTTAAAGAGACCCAGTACTTC	CASSSDFKETQYF
NA	TRBJ2-5	TRBV19	NA	TGTGCCAGTAGTTCCGTATCTCGGGAGACCCAGTACTTC	CASSSVSRETQYF
NA	TRBJ2-4	TRBV2	NA	TGTGCCACCTTACGAACCAGGGAAGGTCGAAACATTCAGTACTTC	CATLRTREGRNIQYF
NA	TRBJ1-5	TRBV7-9	few	TGTGCCAGCAGCTTAATCGATCAGCCCCAGCATTTT	CASSLIDQPQHF
TRBD2	TRBJ2-5	TRBV5-4	NA	TGTGCCAGCAGCCCGACTAGCGGGACGCAAGAGACCCAGTACTTC	CASSPTSGTQETQYF
NA	TRBJ2-1	TRBV20-1	few	TGCAGTGCTATCGGTGCCAGCGCGACCTACAATGAGCAGTTCTTC	CSAIGASATYNEQFF
TRBD1	TRBJ1-6	TRBV2	once	TGTGCCAGCAGTGAAGGGTATTGGGCAGGGGGCGAATCACCCCTCCACTTT	CASSEGYWAGGESPLHF
NA	TRBJ1-2	TRBV7-2	many	TGTGCCAACAGCTTTGGCCCAGGGACGGCGTATGGCTACACCTTC	CANSFGPGTAYGYTF
TRBD2	TRBJ2-3	TRBV12-3/TRBV12-4	NA	TGTGCCAGCAGTCCTAGAACTAGCGGGAGATCAGATACGCAGTATTTT	CASSPRTSGRSDTQYF
TRBD1	TRBJ2-7	TRBV6-2/TRBV6-3	NA	TGTGCCAGCAAGCAGGACAGGGTCGCATACGAGCAGTACTTC	CASKQDRVAYEQYF
NA	TRBJ1-5	TRBV19	few	TGTGCCAGCCGGGGGCGCAATCAGCCCCAGCATTTT	CASRGRNQPQHF
TRBD2	TRBJ2-4	TRBV12-3/TRBV12-4	few	TGTGCCAGCAGTTTGACTAGCGGGAGCTGGGACATTCAGTACTTC	CASSLTSGSWDIQYF
NA	TRBJ2-7	TRBV7-2	many	TGTGCCAGCAGCTTAGAGGTGGCAGTCGAGCAGTACTTC	CASSLEVAVEQYF
NA	TRBJ2-2	TRBV19	few	TGTGCCAGTACCTCAAGGGTGGGGGAGCTGTTTTTT	CASTSRVGELFF
NA	TRBJ2-5	TRBV7-2	NA	TGTGCCAGCAGCCATCCAACAGGGTTATCAGAGACCCAGTACTTC	CASSHPTGLSETQYF
NA	TRBJ2-1	TRBV5-4	few	TGTGCCAGCAGCTTGGGAGGGGGAAGCCCGAATAATGAGCAGTTCTTC	CASSLGGGSPNNEQFF
TRBD1	TRBJ2-1	TRBV7-3	many	TGTGCCAGCAGCAAGACAGGGGATAGAGGCTCCTACAATGAGCAGTTCTTC	CASSKTGDRGSYNEQFF
NA	TRBJ2-5	TRBV6-2/TRBV6-3	NA	TGTGCCAGCAGTTACGTGTATCACCAAGAGACCCAGTACTTC	CASSYVYHQETQYF
NA	TRBJ2-1	TRBV27	NA	TGTGCCAGCATGAGGCTAGCGAGTGAGCAGTTCTTC	CASMRLASEQFF
TRBD1	TRBJ1-2	TRBV6-2/TRBV6-3	many	TGTGCCAGCAGTTACTCGGGACAGGGAATGCATTGGATCCCCTATGGCTACACCTTC	CASSYSGQGMHWIPYGYTF
NA	TRBJ1-1	TRBV28	NA	TGTGCCAGCAGTTTACGGGGGGCGGTGAACACTGAAGCTTTCTTT	CASSLRGAVNTEAFF
TRBD1	TRBJ2-1	TRBV28	few	TGTGCCAGCAGGGGAGGGACAGGGGCCCACAATGAGCAGTTCTTC	CASRGGTGAHNEQFF
TRBD2	TRBJ2-6	TRBV7-2	few	TGTGCCAGCAGCTTAGCGCGGGGGAGCGTCTCTGGGGCCAACGTCCTGACTTTC	CASSLARGSVSGANVLTF
NA	TRBJ1-4	TRBV7-9	many	TGTGCCAGCAGCTTATTGTACCCCGAAAAACTGTTTTTT	CASSLLYPEKLFF
TRBD2	TRBJ2-7	TRBV5-4	NA	TGTGCCAGCAGACCGCGACTAGCGAACTCCTACGAGCAGTACTTC	CASRPRLANSYEQYF
TRBD1	TRBJ1-1	TRBV11-2	few	TGTGCCAGCAGCCAAACTGGGACAGTTGCAAGCAGAGCTTTCTTT	CASSQTGTVASRAFF
NA	TRBJ1-5	TRBV12-3/TRBV12-4	NA	TGTGCCAGCAGTTTATCCGGGGCTTCGGTCGGGCAGCCCCAGCATTTT	CASSLSGASVGQPQHF
NA	TRBJ2-1	TRBV6-6	NA	TGTGCCAGCAGTTATTTCCCAGGCTCCTACAATGAGCAGTTCTTC	CASSYFPGSYNEQFF